A single sample is the source of the 25 T cell receptor beta chains below, sequenced in a study of blood T cell repertoires in COVID-19. Data came from immunoSEQ multiplex PCR; TCRdb stores just in-frame clones and leaves some out. Of over 85,000 clones detected, approximately 85% appear once; the ten largest clones hold 16%. The sequenced sample consisted of peripheral blood. The receptor set was obtained from a woman aged 55-69 years with acute or convalescent COVID-19.

The V and J genes are TRBV19 and TRBJ1-6; D is unresolved. Per the germline V gene, CDR1 is LNHDA and CDR2 is SQIVND (reference sequence). The CDR3 length is 14 residues. The V end lost 6 bases, the J end lost 7 bases, and 13 bases lay between the germline ends. Here the CDR3 reads CASRKQVTNSPLHF. The CDR3 DNA reads TGTGCCAGTAGAAAGCAGGTAACCAATTCACCCCTCCACTTT.

CDR3 nucleotide sequence: TGTGCCAGCAGTCCAGAATCCGTCTCAGGGGTTACGCAGTATTTT. Amino acids: CASSPESVSGVTQYF. V and J are TRBV27 and TRBJ2-3, with D possibly being TRBD1 (6 bases). Trimming removed 5 bases from V and 8 bases from J, with 20 bases in between. The CDR3 length is 15 residues. Germline CDR1 and CDR2: MNHEY and SMNVEV (reference sequence).

The CDR3 DNA sequence: TGCGCCAGCACCCAAAGATCGCAGGGGGCGCAGACGGATTCCTACGAGCAGTACTTC. Encoded protein: CASTQRSQGAQTDSYEQYF. The chain joins TRBV5-1 to TRBJ2-7; 8 bases align to TRBD1. V gave up 6 bases and J gave up 1 base; unmatched junction bases: 21. Germline V lookup: CDR1 SGHRS, CDR2 YFSETQ. The CDR3 covers 19 residues.

This clone has only a few counts. The J gene is TRBJ2-7, the V gene TRBV30, with 12 bases matching TRBD1. V gave up 3 bases and J gave up 6 bases; unmatched junction bases: 6. CDR3 length: 14 amino acids. Germline V gene sequence: CDR1 GTSNPN, CDR2 SVGIG (reference sequence). This chain's CDR3 is CAWSGGTGGAEQYF. In DNA form, the CDR3 reads TGTGCCTGGAGCGGAGGGACAGGGGGCGCCGAGCAGTACTTC.

This clone appeared a single time. CDR3 nucleotide sequence: TGTGCCAGCAGTTCCCGGGGGGGCAATGAAAAACTGTTTTTT. Protein product: CASSSRGGNEKLFF. The gene calls are TRBV6-6 and TRBJ1-4, with D possibly TRBD1 on 6 matching bases. Trimming shortened V by 4 bases and J by 5 bases, and 11 bases separated the two germline ends. Germline V gene lookup returns CDR1 MNHNY and CDR2 SVGAGI (reference sequence). CDR3 size: 14 residues.

This clone was observed a handful of times. The chain uses TRBV4-3 and TRBJ1-4; 8 bases map to TRBD1. The CDR3 length is 16 residues. V trimming: 2 bases; J trimming: 7 bases; junction bases outside the gene matches: 9. Germline CDR1 reads LGHNA; CDR2 reads YSLEER. CDR3 sequence (DNA): TGCGCCAGCAGCCAATACGGACAGGGTCGCGGTGAAAAACTGTTTTTT. Residues: CASSQYGQGRGEKLFF.

V and J are TRBV9 and TRBJ2-2; D not resolved. CDR1 is SGDLS and CDR2 is YYNGEE in the germline V gene. The CDR3 sequence is 11 residues long. Trimming took 3 bases from V and 7 from J, leaving 4 bases between them. The CDR3 sequence is CASSASGELFF. CDR3 nucleotide sequence: TGTGCCAGCAGCGCCAGCGGGGAGCTGTTTTTT.

The chain employs TRBV12-3 or TRBV12-4 and TRBJ1-5, with no clear D. The V and J ends lost 7 bases and 4 bases respectively, with 8 bases between them. The CDR3 contains 12 residues. This CDR3 reads CASNNRNQPQHF. CDR3 nucleotides: TGTGCCAGCAACAATCGTAATCAGCCCCAGCATTTT.

In this sample, this clone turned up a few times. V is TRBV5-5 and J is TRBJ2-3, with TRBD2 identical over 8 bases. The junction had 2 bases not matched to a gene; V was cut back by 0 bases and J by 2 bases. This CDR3 has 15 residues. In germline, CDR1 is SGHKS, CDR2 YYEKEE (reference sequence). CDR3 coding DNA: TGTGCCAGCAGCTTGGCGGGGGGGCACACAGATACGCAGTATTTT. Amino acids: CASSLAGGHTDTQYF.

The chain employs TRBV30 and TRBJ2-2; TRBD1 matches at 7 bases. The V segment lost 5 bases and the J segment 4 bases; nucleotides outside the gene matches: 4. The germline gives CDR1 GTSNPN, CDR2 SVGIG (reference sequence). The CDR3 has 13 amino acids. CDR3 in amino acids: CAWDRVRTGELFF. The CDR3 nucleotides are TGTGCCTGGGACAGGGTTCGCACCGGGGAGCTGTTTTTT.

This chain joins TRBV10-3 and TRBJ2-3, with a tentative D call TRBD2 (5 bases). With 2 bases removed from V and 5 bases from J, the gap between germline ends came to 17 bases. The CDR3 length is 16 residues. Germline lookup yields CDR1 ENHRY and CDR2 SYGVKD. CDR3 loop: CAISEARGGAVDTQYF. The CDR3 nucleotides read TGTGCCATCAGTGAGGCCCGCGGAGGAGCAGTAGATACGCAGTATTTT.

V gene TRBV5-4 combines with J gene TRBJ2-3, with 9 nucleotides matching TRBD2. The CDR3 loop spans 16 amino acids. CDR1 and CDR2 from the germline V gene are SGHNT and YYREEE (reference sequence). J lost 4 bases, V lost 0 bases, and 6 bases had no gene match. In nucleotides, the CDR3 is TGTGCCAGCAGCTTGGCTAGCGGGGTGGTAGCAGATACGCAGTATTTT. Translation gives CASSLASGVVADTQYF.

This chain connects TRBV4-2 to TRBJ1-4; possible D gene TRBD1, 5 bases. Trimming took off 0 bases at V and 7 bases at J, with 12 bases between the two ends. Germline CDR1 LGHNA, CDR2 YNFKEQ. The CDR3 totals 15 residues. The CDR3 DNA is TGTGCCAGCAGCCAAGAGCAGTCGGGGGTTGAAAAACTGTTTTTT. The encoded protein is CASSQEQSGVEKLFF.

The rearrangement joins TRBV6-2 or TRBV6-3 to TRBJ1-1, with 7 nucleotides matching TRBD1. CDR1 and CDR2 from the germline V gene are MNHEY and SVGEGT. The CDR3 runs to 13 residues. After removal of 5 bases from V and 6 bases from J, the junction contained 6 bases not matched to a gene. The CDR3: CASSQGVGAEAFF. In nucleotides, the CDR3 is TGTGCCAGCAGTCAGGGGGTTGGGGCTGAAGCTTTCTTT.

The table lists this clone with many counts. V is TRBV7-2 and J is TRBJ2-7, with 7 bases aligning to TRBD1. CDR3 length: 14 residues. Trimming cost V 2 bases and J 5 bases; bases outside gene matches: 6. Germline assignment: CDR1 SGHTA and CDR2 FQGNSA. The CDR3 DNA reads as TGTGCCAGCAGCTTAATCAGGGGGAATCACGAGCAGTACTTC. Translation: CASSLIRGNHEQYF.

A word on this clone: The same CDR3 can be traced to other DNA sequences in this sample. The gene calls are TRBV5-1 and TRBJ1-1; 7 bases match TRBD1. The CDR3 totals 14 residues. V was clipped by 4 bases and J by 0 bases; unmatched bases: 3. Germline V gene lookup returns CDR1 SGHRS and CDR2 YFSETQ. DNA of the CDR3: TGCGCCAGCAGCCTGGACAGGCTGAACACTGAAGCTTTCTTT. This sequence encodes CASSLDRLNTEAFF.

The chain couples TRBV28 to TRBJ1-5; D uncertain. The CDR3 runs to 13 residues. CDR1 is MDHEN and CDR2 is SYDVKM in the germline V gene. Trimming took 5 bases from V and 0 from J, leaving 5 bases between them. This chain's CDR3 is CASSLDSNQPQHF. In DNA, the CDR3 is TGTGCCAGCAGTCTAGATAGCAATCAGCCCCAGCATTTT.

The chain has TRBV11-3 and TRBJ1-1; the D is unclear. Germline assignment: CDR1 SGHNT and CDR2 YENEEA. Trimming removed 1 base at V and 8 bases at J, with 11 bases between. The CDR3 contains 13 residues. CDR3 region: CASSLVPDWEAFF. The CDR3 DNA follows: TGTGCCAGCAGCTTAGTTCCGGACTGGGAAGCTTTCTTT. Using reference TRBV11-3 and TRBJ1-1 for the parts outside the CDR3, the full variable domain is EAGVVQSPRYKIIEKKQPVAFWCNPISGHNTLYWYLQNLGQGPELLIRYENEEAVDDSQLPKDRFSAERLKGVDSTLKIQPAELGDSAVYLCASSLVPDWEAFFGQGTRLTVV.

The chain carries TRBV3-1 (or the pseudogene TRBV3-2) and TRBJ2-1; 9 bases line up with TRBD1. The CDR3 consists of 16 residues. V was clipped by 3 bases and J by 7 bases; unmatched bases: 10. Germline V gene data show CDR1 as LGHDT and CDR2 as YNNKEL (reference sequence). The DNA of the CDR3 is TGTGCCAGCAGCCATCCAAGCGGCGGACAGGGGAATGAGCAGTTCTTC. This codes for CASSHPSGGQGNEQFF.

The chain is built from TRBV6-5 and TRBJ1-6, with TRBD1 identical over 7 bases. Germline lookup yields CDR1 MNHEY and CDR2 SVGAGI. The V gene end was trimmed by 6 bases and the J gene end by 5 bases; junction bases not matched to a gene: 7. The CDR3 is 15 amino acids. The CDR3 reads CASRLGTADNSPLHF. As DNA, the CDR3 is TGTGCCAGCAGATTGGGGACAGCTGATAATTCACCCCTCCACTTT.

The chain is built from TRBV25-1 and TRBJ1-4; D is ambiguous. V was trimmed by 1 base and J by 6 bases, leaving 12 bases between them. The CDR3 consists of 15 residues. Germline V gives CDR1 MGHDK, CDR2 SYGVNS. CDR3: CASSESGEAYEKLFF. The CDR3 DNA reads as TGTGCCAGCAGTGAATCGGGAGAAGCCTATGAAAAACTGTTTTTT.

The rearrangement joins TRBV7-2 to TRBJ1-3, with a weak D call TRBD1 (6 bases). Between the trimmed V and J ends, which lost 3 bases and 4 bases, there was a span of 16 bases. This CDR3 spans 16 amino acids. Per germline, CDR1 SGHTA and CDR2 FQGNSA. CDR3 amino acids: CASSLVAGANGNTIYF. Here the CDR3 DNA reads TGTGCCAGCAGCTTGGTGGCAGGGGCAAACGGAAACACCATATATTTT. Using reference TRBV7-2 and TRBJ1-3 for the parts outside the CDR3, the full variable domain is GAGVSQSPSNKVTEKGKDVELRCDPISGHTALYWYRQSLGQGLEFLIYFQGNSAPDKSGLPSDRFSAERTGGSVSTLTIQRTQQEDSAVYLCASSLVAGANGNTIYFGEGSWLTVV.

The chain joins TRBV7-3 to TRBJ2-5, with 9 bases matching TRBD2. The CDR3 is 17 amino acids. Germline-derived CDR1 and CDR2 are SGHTA and FQGTGA. J lost 1 base, V lost 2 bases, and 8 bases had no gene match. The CDR3 DNA reads as TGTGCCAGCAGCTTAGGCCTTCGGCGGGGGGGCCAAGAGACCCAGTACTTC. This encodes CASSLGLRRGGQETQYF.

V usage is TRBV7-2 and J usage is TRBJ1-1; D perhaps matches TRBD1 (5 bases). Trimming shortened V by 4 bases and J by 4 bases, and 16 bases separated the two germline ends. Germline CDR1 SGHTA, CDR2 FQGNSA. The CDR3 spans 15 residues. DNA of the CDR3: TGTGCCAGCAGCTCCACCTTTGGGGCGAGCACTGAAGCTTTCTTT. Translated: CASSSTFGASTEAFF.

The V gene is TRBV6-6, the J gene TRBJ1-1; D gene ambiguous. The CDR3 totals 13 residues. The V gene's germline CDR1 is MNHNY and CDR2 SVGAGI (reference sequence). Trimming took 5 bases from V and 3 from J, leaving 10 bases between them. This CDR3 reads CASSTDGDTEAFF. Here the CDR3 DNA reads TGTGCCAGCAGTACTGACGGGGACACTGAAGCTTTCTTT.